The clone carrying this T cell receptor beta chain was seen a handful of times. This specimen comes from a study of cytomegalovirus exposure and HLA in healthy donors. The germline V gene has CDR1 MNHNS and CDR2 SASEGT. Trimming removed 7 bases from V and 4 bases from J, with 7 bases in between. The CDR3 consists of 12 residues. It was with 60 Vbeta and 13 Jbeta primers that the PCR ran. Assay: immunoSEQ multiplex PCR; the TCRdb copy retains only in-frame clones and omits some. The data show fewer than 150,000 clones, roughly 77% seen once. The sequence was obtained from a man aged 30 to 39 in good health and CMV-seronegative. The chain has TRBV6-1 and TRBJ2-2; D is unclear. The material sequenced was PBMCs. The CDR3 spells CASTIGTGELFF. DNA of the CDR3: TGTGCCAGCACTATCGGCACCGGGGAGCTGTTTTTT.